Shown below are 22 T cell receptor beta chains from a single sample sequenced in a study of blood T cell repertoires in COVID-19. Only in-frame clones appear in the TCRdb table, and some are missing; sequencing was by immunoSEQ multiplex PCR. The data show some 45,000 clones, roughly 90% seen once. Sequenced input: peripheral blood. These receptor sequences come from a human donor in a cohort sampled during active COVID-19.

The chain joins TRBV5-4 to TRBJ1-6; D remains unclear. Trimming pared 0 bases from V and 9 bases from J, leaving 16 bases between. CDR1 SGHNT and CDR2 YYREEE come from the germline V gene (reference sequence). The CDR3 covers 16 residues. The CDR3 DNA is TGTGCCAGCAGCTTGGCCGGAGGAGGGTTGGGTTCACCCCTCCACTTT. Amino acid sequence: CASSLAGGGLGSPLHF.

This rearrangement joins TRBV11-3 to TRBJ2-1; D is perhaps TRBD1 (5 bases). V was pared by 3 bases and J by 8 bases, with 14 bases between. The CDR3 runs 14 residues. CDR1 is SGHNT, CDR2 YENEEA, per germline. CDR3 in amino acids: CASSLGLPGDEQFF. DNA for the CDR3: TGTGCCAGCAGCTTGGGGCTGCCTGGGGATGAGCAGTTCTTC. Based on the CDR3 plus reference TRBV11-3 and TRBJ2-1, the full variable domain is EAGVVQSPRYKIIEKKQPVAFWCNPISGHNTLYWYLQNLGQGPELLIRYENEEAVDDSQLPKDRFSAERLKGVDSTLKIQPAELGDSAVYLCASSLGLPGDEQFFGPGTRLTVL.

The chain joins TRBV5-8 to TRBJ2-5; possibly TRBD2 for D (5 bases). The V gene lost 4 bases and the J gene lost 2 bases, with 12 bases spanning the gap. Germline V gene sequence: CDR1 SGHTS, CDR2 YDEGEE. This CDR3 is 14 amino acids long. The CDR3 is CASSTPRGQETQYF. The CDR3 DNA is TGTGCCAGCAGCACCCCCCGGGGACAAGAGACCCAGTACTTC.

The chain carries TRBV27 and TRBJ2-1, with 14 bases lining up with TRBD2. V shed 6 bases and J 10 bases; nucleotides not matched to a gene: 11. The V gene's germline CDR1 is MNHEY and CDR2 SMNVEV (reference sequence). This CDR3 region has 16 residues. This CDR3 reads CASSRPGLAGVWEQFF. The CDR3 nucleotides read TGTGCCAGCAGCCGTCCGGGACTAGCGGGAGTTTGGGAGCAGTTCTTC.

The chain couples TRBV5-4 to TRBJ2-1; 11 nucleotides line up with TRBD2. Trimming at V came to 0 bases and at J to 2 bases, leaving 4 bases not matched to a gene. The CDR3 sequence is 17 residues long. Germline CDR1 is SGHNT and CDR2 is YYREEE (reference sequence). Here the CDR3 reads CASSLVVGLAAYNEQFF. The DNA of the CDR3 is TGTGCCAGCAGCTTGGTGGTGGGACTAGCGGCCTACAATGAGCAGTTCTTC.

The rearrangement uses TRBV19 and TRBJ1-2; 9 bases match TRBD1. Trimming cost V 7 bases and J 4 bases; bases outside gene matches: 13. The CDR3 is 16 residues long. Looked up from germline, CDR1 is LNHDA and CDR2 is SQIVND (reference sequence). The DNA for the CDR3 is TGTGCCAGTACCCGCCTACAGGGGGCCCCCCTCTATGGCTACACCTTC. Its protein is CASTRLQGAPLYGYTF.

The chain has TRBV5-1 and TRBJ2-7; a possible D gene is TRBD1 (5 bases). Trimming took 0 bases from V and 2 from J, leaving 12 bases between them. Germline CDR1 is SGHRS and CDR2 is YFSETQ. The CDR3 loop spans 15 amino acids. The CDR3 protein is CASSLVGQGTYEQYF. The CDR3 nucleotides are TGCGCCAGCAGCTTGGTAGGACAAGGAACCTACGAGCAGTACTTC.

CDR3 nucleotides: TGCGCCAGCAGCGGAGGGTCAACTGGTCAGAATGAGCAGTTCTTC. It specifies CASSGGSTGQNEQFF. The chain combines TRBV5-1 with TRBJ2-1, with a possible D match to TRBD2 (6 bases). In germline, CDR1 is SGHRS, CDR2 YFSETQ. The CDR3 is 15 amino acids. V was shortened by 4 bases and J by 7 bases, with 18 bases between the two germline ends.

The chain's CDR3 is CASSARGGAAYEQYF. The CDR3 DNA sequence: TGCGCCAGCAGCGCCCGAGGGGGGGCAGCCTACGAGCAGTACTTC. The V and J genes are TRBV5-1 and TRBJ2-7; D possibly corresponds to TRBD2 (7 bases). Trimming took 4 bases from V and 2 from J, leaving 16 bases between them. Germline assignment: CDR1 SGHRS and CDR2 YFSETQ. The CDR3 is made up of 15 amino acids.

V gene TRBV6-5 combines with J gene TRBJ1-5, with D possibly being TRBD1 (6 bases). This CDR3 is built from 15 residues. Germline V gene sequence: CDR1 MNHEY, CDR2 SVGAGI. Trimming took off 6 bases at V and 11 bases at J, with 23 bases between the two ends. Here the CDR3 DNA reads TGTGCCAGCAGACCGACAGGCGGTTGGTCAGCAGCCCAGCATTTT. It yields the protein CASRPTGGWSAAQHF.

This chain connects TRBV2 to TRBJ2-3; TRBD1 agrees at 7 bases. J was trimmed by 2 bases and V by 6 bases; bases with no gene match: 8. The CDR3 loop spans 15 amino acids. In germline, CDR1 is SNHLY, CDR2 FYNNEI. For the CDR3, the DNA is TGTGCCAGCAGAACCCGACAGGGTCCCACAGATACGCAGTATTTT. Amino acids: CASRTRQGPTDTQYF.

In this sample, this clone turned up a few times. The chain has TRBV6-6 and TRBJ1-1, with D possibly TRBD1 on 6 matching bases. The V and J ends lost 5 bases and 7 bases respectively, with 14 bases between them. This CDR3 spans 13 amino acids. Germline V gives CDR1 MNHNY, CDR2 SVGAGI (reference sequence). CDR3 coding DNA: TGTGCCAGCAGTCCAAACACAGGGCTTGAAGCTTTCTTT. Its protein product is CASSPNTGLEAFF.

The CDR3 region has the DNA TGTGCCATCAGCCAGCCGCCGGCAGAAACTAATGGCTACACCTTC. Translation gives CAISQPPAETNGYTF. The chain recombines TRBV10-3 with TRBJ1-2; no firm D call. The germline CDR1 and CDR2 sequences are ENHRY and SYGVKD. The CDR3 sequence is 15 residues long. V was cut by 6 bases and J by 6 bases, with 20 bases left in between.

The chain carries TRBV6-2 or TRBV6-3 and TRBJ1-1, with 10 nucleotides matching TRBD1. The CDR3 extends over 17 amino acids. The germline gives CDR1 MNHEY, CDR2 SVGEGT. V lost 5 bases, J lost 5 bases, and 14 bases stayed unmatched. CDR3 amino acids: CASSPHIPDRGRTEAFF. CDR3 DNA sequence: TGTGCCAGCAGTCCACACATCCCCGACAGGGGGCGGACTGAAGCTTTCTTT.

This chain uses TRBV19 with TRBJ2-1; no reliable D call. The CDR3 loop spans 12 amino acids. The germline V gene encodes CDR1 LNHDA and CDR2 SQIVND (reference sequence). Trimming shortened V by 6 bases and J by 6 bases, and 9 bases separated the two germline ends. The chain's CDR3 is CASSLRSNEQFF. The CDR3 bases are TGTGCCAGTAGCTTGAGGAGCAATGAGCAGTTCTTC.

V is TRBV5-1 and J is TRBJ2-2; D is perhaps TRBD2 (6 bases). The CDR3 runs to 16 residues. CDR1 is SGHRS and CDR2 is YFSETQ in the germline V gene. Between the trimmed V and J ends, which lost 0 bases and 6 bases, there was a span of 15 bases. The CDR3 sequence: CASSLAGGTGAGELFF. For the CDR3, the DNA is TGCGCCAGCAGCTTGGCCGGGGGTACCGGGGCCGGGGAGCTGTTTTTT.

The V call is TRBV7-2, the J call TRBJ2-1, with D perhaps TRBD2 (5 bases). CDR3 length: 15 residues. The germline V and J ends were trimmed by 5 bases and 3 bases, with 14 bases remaining between them. Germline CDR1 SGHTA, CDR2 FQGNSA. The CDR3 bases are TGTGCCAGCAGCCCCGGGGTACGAAACTACAATGAGCAGTTCTTC. It codes for CASSPGVRNYNEQFF.

In nucleotides, the CDR3 is TGTGCCAGCAGTTCCGTTGGGGGCGGCAGAAACATTCAGTACTTC. It translates to CASSSVGGGRNIQYF. The chain joins TRBV6-5 to TRBJ2-4; possible D gene TRBD1, 6 bases. With 4 bases removed from V and 6 bases from J, the gap between germline ends came to 16 bases. There are 15 residues in the CDR3. Germline V gene sequence: CDR1 MNHEY, CDR2 SVGAGI.

Here the CDR3 reads CALSSGRVTGELFF. In DNA form, the CDR3 reads TGTGCCTTATCTAGCGGGAGGGTCACCGGGGAGCTGTTTTTT. The chain is built from TRBV30 and TRBJ2-2, with 12 bases lining up with TRBD2. CDR3 length: 14 residues. Per the germline V gene, CDR1 is GTSNPN and CDR2 is SVGIG (reference sequence). V shed 7 bases, J shed 4 bases, and the junction held 4 bases outside the gene matches.

The chain employs TRBV28 and TRBJ1-5, with D tentatively TRBD1 (6 bases). There are 15 residues in the CDR3. Germline-derived CDR1 and CDR2 are MDHEN and SYDVKM. The V and J ends lost 8 bases and 2 bases respectively, with 16 bases between them. The CDR3 sequence: CASRLRAGGNQPQHF. The DNA for the CDR3 is TGTGCCAGCCGTCTACGGGCAGGGGGCAATCAGCCCCAGCATTTT.

This chain uses TRBV28 with TRBJ2-5, with 7 bases identical to TRBD2. V was clipped by 4 bases and J by 4 bases; unmatched bases: 3. Germline-derived CDR1 and CDR2 are MDHEN and SYDVKM. The CDR3 is made up of 13 amino acids. CDR3: CASSWGGRETQYF. CDR3 DNA: TGTGCCAGCAGTTGGGGGGGTCGAGAGACCCAGTACTTC.

The chain recombines TRBV27 with TRBJ1-6; D is uncertain. Germline V CDR1 and CDR2: MNHEY, SMNVEV (reference sequence). This CDR3 region has 15 residues. Trimming pared 0 bases from V and 5 bases from J, leaving 8 bases between. CDR3 amino acids: CASSLSGRDNSPLHF. DNA for the CDR3: TGTGCCAGCAGTTTATCGGGCAGAGATAATTCACCCCTCCACTTT.